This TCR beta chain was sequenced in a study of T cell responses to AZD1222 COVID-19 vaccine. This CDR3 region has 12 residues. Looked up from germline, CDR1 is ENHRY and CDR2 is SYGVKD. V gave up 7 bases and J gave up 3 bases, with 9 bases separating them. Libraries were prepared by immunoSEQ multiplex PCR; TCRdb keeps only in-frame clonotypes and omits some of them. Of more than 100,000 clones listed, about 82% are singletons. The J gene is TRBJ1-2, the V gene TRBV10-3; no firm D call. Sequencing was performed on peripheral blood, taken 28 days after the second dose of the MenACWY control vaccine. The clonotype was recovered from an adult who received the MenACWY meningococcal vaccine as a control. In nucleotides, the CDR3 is TGTGCCATCAAACCGGGAGACTATGGCTACACCTTC. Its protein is CAIKPGDYGYTF.